One and the same sample provided the 26 T cell receptor beta chains below, sequenced in a study of beta chain features in type 1 diabetes. Study-wide results and caveats: Type 1 diabetes patients had moderately but significantly shorter TCRB CDR3s in all four CD4+ subsets.

These receptors' targets are unknown. Expressed TCRB transcripts were sequenced because the isolated RNA had all been reverse transcribed beforehand. The assay was immunoSEQ multiplex PCR, and TCRdb's table has in-frame clones only and misses some. The sample contains a few hundred thousand clones, around an eighth of which appear only once. Specimen: naive CD4+ T cells from blood. The receptors shown here come from a young woman with type 1 diabetes.

V usage is TRBV30 and J usage is TRBJ1-1, with D unclear. V was trimmed by 4 bases and J by 0 bases, leaving 6 bases between them. The CDR3 extends over 12 amino acids. Germline-derived CDR1 and CDR2 are GTSNPN and SVGIG (reference sequence). For the CDR3, the DNA is TGTGCCTGGATCCTATTGAACACTGAAGCTTTCTTT. Protein: CAWILLNTEAFF. Complete variable domain (other parts from reference TRBV30 and TRBJ1-1): SQTIHQWPATLVQPVGSPLSLECTVEGTSNPNLYWYRQAAGRGLQLLFYSVGIGQISSEVPQNLSASRPQDRQFILSSKKLLLSDSGFYLCAWILLNTEAFFGQGTRLTVV.

In this sample, this clone turned up a few times. The V gene is TRBV7-9, the J gene TRBJ2-5; 9 bases align to TRBD1. CDR3 size: 14 residues. Germline values: CDR1 SEHNR, CDR2 FQNEAQ (reference sequence). V gave up 5 bases and J gave up 5 bases; unmatched junction bases: 6. CDR3 region: CASSRDRENETQYF. As DNA, the CDR3 is TGTGCCAGCAGCCGGGACAGGGAAAATGAGACCCAGTACTTC. Looking up the rest from reference TRBV7-9 and TRBJ2-5 gives the full variable domain: DTGVSQNPRHKITKRGQNVTFRCDPISEHNRLYWYRQTLGQGPEFLTYFQNEAQLEKSRLLSDRFSAERPKGSFSTLEIQRTEQGDSAMYLCASSRDRENETQYFGPGTRLLVL.

The chain couples TRBV27 to TRBJ2-3, with D perhaps TRBD2 (6 bases). Trimming pared 8 bases from V and 2 bases from J, leaving 14 bases between. The CDR3 is made up of 14 amino acids. Germline V gives CDR1 MNHEY, CDR2 SMNVEV (reference sequence). CDR3 residues: CASGLPRFTDTQYF. CDR3 in DNA: TGTGCCAGCGGACTACCTAGGTTCACAGATACGCAGTATTTT.

This clone has a handful of counts. The genes are TRBV18 and TRBJ2-3; 7 nucleotides align to TRBD2. Germline V CDR1 and CDR2: KGHSH, LQKENI. V lost 2 bases and J lost 3; bases outside the gene matches: 8. The CDR3 totals 16 residues. CDR3 loop: CASSPGGGSGTDTQYF. CDR3 in DNA: TGTGCCAGCTCACCAGGAGGCGGGAGCGGGACAGATACGCAGTATTTT.

The chain recombines TRBV5-6 with TRBJ2-7; D perhaps matches TRBD1 (6 bases). The CDR3 spans 13 residues. The V end was cut by 4 bases, the J end by 3 bases, with 11 bases between. Germline CDR1 reads SGHDT; CDR2 reads YYEEEE. This chain's CDR3 is CASSMTRGYEQYV. The CDR3 nucleotides are TGTGCCAGCAGCATGACCAGGGGCTACGAGCAGTACGTC.

This clone was counted between two and nine times. The chain has TRBV4-3 and TRBJ2-7; 9 bases align to TRBD2. CDR1 is LGHNA and CDR2 is YSLEER in the germline V gene. V lost 1 base to trimming and J lost 3 bases; unmatched junction nucleotides: 7. The CDR3 runs 16 residues. The CDR3 DNA reads TGCGCCAGCAGCCAAGCGTCTAGCGGGACCCTCTACGAGCAGTACTTC. It specifies CASSQASSGTLYEQYF.

The V and J genes are TRBV15 and TRBJ2-1; TRBD2 agrees at 9 bases. The CDR3 length is 17 residues. The V gene end was trimmed by 0 bases and the J gene end by 4 bases; junction bases not matched to a gene: 7. Germline-derived CDR1 and CDR2 are LNHNV and YYDKDF (reference sequence). This chain's CDR3 is CATSRDLGGRGYNEQFF. The CDR3 DNA reads TGTGCCACCAGCAGAGATTTGGGCGGGAGGGGATACAATGAGCAGTTCTTC.

The chain couples TRBV30 to TRBJ2-3, with 11 positions matching TRBD1. Germline CDR1 and CDR2: GTSNPN and SVGIG (reference sequence). The V segment lost 2 bases and the J segment 7 bases; nucleotides outside the gene matches: 11. The CDR3 contains 16 residues. As DNA, the CDR3 is TGTGCCTGGAGTTTAGCGGGACAGGGGGTGGAAAATACGCAGTATTTT. It yields the protein CAWSLAGQGVENTQYF.

The chain has TRBV2 and TRBJ1-2, with D possibly being TRBD1 (5 bases). V lost 5 bases and J 6 bases, leaving 13 bases between the germline ends. The CDR3 totals 13 residues. Germline V gene sequence: CDR1 SNHLY, CDR2 FYNNEI. DNA for the CDR3: TGTGCCAGCAGTTTGCAGGGAAGTAATGGCTACACCTTC. Translating gives CASSLQGSNGYTF.

The chain uses TRBV7-9 and TRBJ2-3; D remains ambiguous. The CDR3 is made up of 12 amino acids. Germline lookup yields CDR1 SEHNR and CDR2 FQNEAQ (reference sequence). Trimming left V 5 bases short and J 0 bases short, with 3 bases between. Here the CDR3 reads CASSQSTDTQYF. The CDR3 coding sequence is TGTGCCAGCAGCCAAAGCACAGATACGCAGTATTTT.

This clone was seen a few times. The genes are TRBV5-4 and TRBJ2-6; maybe TRBD1 (5 bases). Trimming pared 5 bases from V and 0 bases from J, leaving 9 bases between. Germline V gene lookup returns CDR1 SGHNT and CDR2 YYREEE (reference sequence). This CDR3 contains 15 residues. CDR3 bases: TGTGCCAGCAGTTCAGACAGCTCTGGGGCCAACGTCCTGACTTTC. This sequence encodes CASSSDSSGANVLTF.

The V call is TRBV5-1, the J call TRBJ2-7; no definite D call. Germline CDR1 is SGHRS and CDR2 is YFSETQ. The CDR3 spans 12 residues. Here the CDR3 DNA reads TGCGCCAGCAGCTTCATAATTCACGAACAGTACGTC. As protein: CASSFIIHEQYV.

This clone has a handful of counts. The chain uses TRBV4-1 and TRBJ2-5, with 13 nucleotides matching TRBD2. The CDR3 is made up of 16 amino acids. V lost 4 bases, J lost 1 base, and 3 bases stayed unmatched. The V gene's germline CDR1 is MGHRA and CDR2 YSYEKL. The CDR3 DNA sequence: TGCGCCAGCAGCCTCCGGACTAGCGGGAGCCAAGAGACCCAGTACTTC. Its translation is CASSLRTSGSQETQYF.

In the case of this clone: The sample carries other DNA sequences with the same CDR3. V usage is TRBV7-2 and J usage is TRBJ2-3; D possibly corresponds to TRBD1 (5 bases). Germline V gives CDR1 SGHTA, CDR2 FQGNSA. The CDR3 loop spans 14 amino acids. V lost 3 bases and J 1 base, leaving 8 bases between the germline ends. The CDR3 nucleotides read TGTGCCAGCAGCTTGCAGGGCGGCACAGATACGCAGTATTTT. Encoded protein: CASSLQGGTDTQYF.

This clone was counted only a few times. The chain employs TRBV15 and TRBJ1-1; D unclear. Germline V gene sequence: CDR1 LNHNV, CDR2 YYDKDF (reference sequence). V lost 5 bases, J lost 3 bases, and 13 bases lay in between. This CDR3 spans 14 amino acids. The CDR3 DNA reads as TGTGCCACCAGCCGTCCCGGGTGGGACACTGAAGCTTTCTTT. It specifies CATSRPGWDTEAFF.

This clone has just a few counts. The CDR3 DNA reads as TGTGCCAGTAGTATAGTCAGGGAGACCCAGTACTTC. Its protein is CASSIVRETQYF. V gene TRBV19 combines with J gene TRBJ2-5, with D hard to call. Deletions cut 1 base from V and 5 bases from J, with 5 bases between. Germline lookup yields CDR1 LNHDA and CDR2 SQIVND (reference sequence). The CDR3 loop spans 12 amino acids.

The chain links TRBV4-3 to TRBJ2-4; possibly TRBD1 for D (10 bases). V gave up 4 bases and J gave up 0 bases, with 22 bases separating them. Germline assignment: CDR1 LGHNA and CDR2 YSLEER. The CDR3 runs to 19 residues. The CDR3 loop reads CASSPGTGAGGIAKNIQYF. DNA of the CDR3: TGCGCCAGCAGCCCAGGGACAGGGGCGGGGGGGATAGCCAAAAACATTCAGTACTTC.

This clone was recorded a few times. The chain joins TRBV7-9 to TRBJ2-7, with D unclear. The CDR3 is 13 amino acids. V was clipped by 5 bases and J by 2 bases, with 10 bases between them. The germline V gene has CDR1 SEHNR and CDR2 FQNEAQ (reference sequence). The CDR3 sequence is CASSRHRPYEQYF. CDR3 nucleotide sequence: TGTGCCAGCAGCCGACATCGCCCCTACGAGCAGTACTTC.

This clone was recorded a few times. The chain joins TRBV28 to TRBJ1-2; 8 positions match TRBD1. V gave up 6 bases and J gave up 4 bases; unmatched junction bases: 7. The CDR3 is made up of 14 amino acids. Germline V CDR1 and CDR2: MDHEN, SYDVKM. The CDR3 loop is CASRGAGGLYGYTF. Here the CDR3 DNA reads TGTGCCAGCAGGGGGGCAGGGGGCCTCTATGGCTACACCTTC.

The chain carries TRBV19 and TRBJ2-1; TRBD2 aligns across 12 bases. This CDR3 has 15 residues. Germline V CDR1 and CDR2: LNHDA, SQIVND (reference sequence). Trimming took 5 bases from V and 3 from J; bases not matched to a gene: 2. The CDR3 DNA sequence: TGTGCCAGTAGTCGACTAGCGGGAGACTACAATGAGCAGTTCTTC. It encodes CASSRLAGDYNEQFF.

The chain joins TRBV5-4 to TRBJ2-5; D is perhaps TRBD2 (6 bases). V dropped 3 bases and J dropped 2 bases, with 11 bases sitting between them. CDR1 is SGHNT and CDR2 is YYREEE in the germline V gene (reference sequence). The CDR3 covers 14 residues. This CDR3 is CASSYGLRQETQYF. The CDR3 nucleotides read TGTGCCAGCAGCTATGGACTACGGCAAGAGACCCAGTACTTC.

The chain employs TRBV28 and TRBJ2-7; TRBD2 matches at 8 bases. The CDR3 is made up of 14 amino acids. The J segment lost 7 bases and the V segment lost 6 bases, leaving 11 bases of the junction unmatched. The V gene's germline CDR1 is MDHEN and CDR2 SYDVKM. The DNA for the CDR3 is TGTGCCAGCAGACGGTCGGGAGGGGCCCAGGAGCAGTACTTC. It specifies CASRRSGGAQEQYF.

The chain joins TRBV10-1 to TRBJ2-7; 16 bases match TRBD2. The CDR3 is 16 amino acids. Trimming removed 6 bases from V and 3 bases from J; junction bases left unmatched: 5. From germline, CDR1 is WNHNN and CDR2 SYGVQD (reference sequence). In DNA, the CDR3 is TGCGCCAGCAGGGGGGGACTAGCGGGAGGGCTCTACGAGCAGTACTTC. Translation: CASRGGLAGGLYEQYF.

This rearrangement joins TRBV18 to TRBJ1-2, with no clear D. V lost 2 bases, J lost 2 bases, and 9 bases lay in between. This CDR3 has 14 residues. Germline assignment: CDR1 KGHSH and CDR2 LQKENI. This CDR3 reads CASSPNPGNYGYTF. Here the CDR3 DNA reads TGTGCCAGCTCACCAAACCCGGGGAACTATGGCTACACCTTC.

This clone has just a few counts. The chain combines TRBV7-2 with TRBJ2-3, with TRBD1 as a possible D gene (6 bases). Trimming pared 5 bases from V and 0 bases from J, leaving 6 bases between. The germline CDR1 and CDR2 sequences are SGHTA and FQGNSA. This CDR3 is 13 amino acids long. The CDR3, as DNA: TGTGCCAGCAGCCAGGGGAGCACAGATACGCAGTATTTT. This encodes CASSQGSTDTQYF. Together with reference TRBV7-2 and TRBJ2-3, the CDR3 gives the full variable domain: GAGVSQSPSNKVTEKGKDVELRCDPISGHTALYWYRQSLGQGLEFLIYFQGNSAPDKSGLPSDRFSAERTGGSVSTLTIQRTQQEDSAVYLCASSQGSTDTQYFGPGTRLTVL.

This chain links TRBV6-1 with TRBJ1-2, with 10 bases matching TRBD1. In germline, CDR1 is MNHNS, CDR2 SASEGT. Trimming removed 4 bases from V and 6 bases from J; junction bases left unmatched: 11. The CDR3 is made up of 16 amino acids. CDR3 sequence reads: CASSGPGTGVGHGYTF. Written as DNA, the CDR3 is TGTGCCAGCAGTGGGCCCGGGACAGGGGTAGGCCATGGCTACACCTTC.